These 16 T cell receptor beta chains share one sample of origin, sequenced in a study of T cell responses to AZD1222 COVID-19 vaccine. Profiled with immunoSEQ multiplex PCR; TCRdb holds only in-frame clones, not every one. The sample yields some 180,000 clones, around 85% seen once. The sample was peripheral blood, taken 28 days after the second AZD1222 dose. The source of these receptors is an adult who received the AZD1222 COVID-19 vaccine.

This clone has a single count. J is TRBJ1-2 and V is TRBV25-1; no definite D call. The CDR3 runs to 10 residues. V was cut by 10 bases and J by 2 bases, with 5 bases left in between. Germline V gene lookup returns CDR1 MGHDK and CDR2 SYGVNS. The chain's CDR3 is CATLNYGYTF. The CDR3 DNA follows: TGTGCCACCTTAAACTATGGCTACACCTTC.

This clone was observed a few times. The chain joins TRBV6-5 to TRBJ2-7; tentatively, D is TRBD1 (6 bases). CDR1 MNHEY and CDR2 SVGAGI come from the germline V gene. CDR3 length: 16 residues. Trimming pared 2 bases from V and 4 bases from J, leaving 18 bases between. CDR3 residues: CASSYRPPGHGYEQYF. The CDR3, as DNA: TGTGCCAGCAGTTACCGGCCCCCGGGACACGGGTACGAGCAGTACTTC.

This chain uses TRBV2 with TRBJ1-6; 8 bases fit TRBD1. The V gene's germline CDR1 is SNHLY and CDR2 FYNNEI. CDR3 size: 15 residues. V lost 1 base to trimming and J lost 6 bases; unmatched junction nucleotides: 2. CDR3 region: CASSEGQGSNSPLHF. As DNA, the CDR3 is TGTGCCAGCAGTGAAGGACAGGGGAGTAATTCACCCCTCCACTTT.

V and J are TRBV21-1 and TRBJ1-5; the table calls TRBD1, which could not be checked here. TRBV21-1 is a pseudogene segment. This CDR3 is 17 amino acids long. CDR3 in amino acids: CASSPTEGDREGQPQHF. DNA for the CDR3: TGTGCCAGCAGTCCCACGGAGGGGGACAGGGAAGGTCAGCCCCAGCATTTT.

The J gene is TRBJ2-7, the V gene TRBV4-1; 7 positions agree with TRBD1. The length of the CDR3 is 15 residues. V shed 4 bases, J shed 2 bases, and the junction held 8 bases outside the gene matches. Germline V gene lookup returns CDR1 MGHRA and CDR2 YSYEKL. The CDR3 reads CASSPAPTGAYEQYF. CDR3 bases: TGCGCCAGCAGCCCGGCCCCAACAGGGGCCTACGAGCAGTACTTC.

This chain's CDR3 is CASSQKKMNTEAFF. The CDR3, as DNA: TGTGCCAGCAGCCAGAAAAAGATGAACACTGAAGCTTTCTTT. The V gene is TRBV7-2, the J gene TRBJ1-1; no reliable D call. CDR1 SGHTA and CDR2 FQGNSA come from the germline V gene. The V end was cut by 5 bases, the J end by 0 bases, with 10 bases between. The CDR3 is made up of 14 amino acids.

The genes are TRBV5-4 and TRBJ2-3, with 9 bases that match TRBD1. CDR1 SGHNT and CDR2 YYREEE come from the germline V gene (reference sequence). This CDR3 spans 15 amino acids. With V trimmed by 2 bases and J by 5 bases, 6 bases remained unmatched. CDR3: CASSLIQGAGDTQYF. For the CDR3, the DNA is TGTGCCAGCAGCTTAATACAGGGGGCGGGAGATACGCAGTATTTT.

The genes are TRBV24-1 and TRBJ2-3; TRBD2 aligns across 9 bases. Germline CDR1 reads KGHDR; CDR2 reads SFDVKD. The CDR3 has 15 amino acids. V lost 5 bases and J lost 6; bases outside the gene matches: 8. The CDR3 region has the DNA TGTGCCACCAGTGGACCAGCGGGGGGCCATGATACGCAGTATTTT. The encoded protein is CATSGPAGGHDTQYF.

The chain employs TRBV10-3 and TRBJ1-2, with D tentatively TRBD1 (6 bases). The CDR3 spans 14 residues. The V end was cut by 6 bases, the J end by 2 bases, with 13 bases between. CDR1 is ENHRY and CDR2 is SYGVKD in the germline V gene. CDR3 loop: CAISPRTVNYGYTF. In DNA form, the CDR3 reads TGTGCCATCAGCCCGCGGACAGTAAACTATGGCTACACCTTC.

The chain has TRBV4-1 and TRBJ2-5; perhaps TRBD1 as D (6 bases). Germline V lookup: CDR1 MGHRA, CDR2 YSYEKL. V lost 0 bases to trimming and J lost 5 bases, with 13 bases between them. The CDR3 runs to 15 residues. The CDR3 loop reads CASSQEWGLRETQYF. In nucleotides, the CDR3 is TGCGCCAGCAGCCAAGAATGGGGGCTAAGGGAGACCCAGTACTTC.

The rearrangement joins TRBV3-1 (or the pseudogene TRBV3-2) to TRBJ1-5; possible D gene TRBD1, 5 bases. V lost 1 base and J 4 bases, leaving 11 bases between the germline ends. Germline V gene sequence: CDR1 LGHDT, CDR2 YNNKEL (reference sequence). The CDR3 runs 15 residues. This CDR3 is CASSQGGWWNQPQHF. CDR3 in DNA: TGTGCCAGCAGCCAAGGGGGGTGGTGGAATCAGCCCCAGCATTTT.

The chain joins TRBV7-2 to TRBJ2-7; D is undetermined. The CDR3 covers 14 residues. Germline V lookup: CDR1 SGHTA, CDR2 FQGNSA. V was clipped by 1 base and J by 6 bases, with 13 bases between them. The DNA of the CDR3 is TGTGCCAGCAGCTTAGGAGCCTTGTCGCGCGAGCAGTACTTC. Its translation: CASSLGALSREQYF. Based on the CDR3 plus reference TRBV7-2 and TRBJ2-7, the full variable domain is GAGVSQSPSNKVTEKGKDVELRCDPISGHTALYWYRQSLGQGLEFLIYFQGNSAPDKSGLPSDRFSAERTGGSVSTLTIQRTQQEDSAVYLCASSLGALSREQYFGPGTRLTVT.

The chain employs TRBV3-1 (or the pseudogene TRBV3-2) and TRBJ2-3, with 10 nucleotides matching TRBD2. Germline CDR1 is LGHDT and CDR2 is YNNKEL (reference sequence). The CDR3 has 15 residues. Trimming at V came to 4 bases and at J to 4 bases, leaving 5 bases not matched to a gene. The CDR3 sequence is CASSPSSGGADTQYF. The CDR3 region has the DNA TGTGCCAGCAGCCCGTCTAGCGGGGGAGCAGATACGCAGTATTTT.

The chain uses TRBV27 and TRBJ1-4; D might be TRBD1 (5 bases). Germline CDR1 is MNHEY and CDR2 is SMNVEV (reference sequence). This CDR3 spans 15 amino acids. V gave up 6 bases and J gave up 8 bases, with 19 bases separating them. CDR3 region: CASRTILEGREKLFF. CDR3 bases: TGTGCCAGCAGGACCATCTTGGAGGGGCGAGAAAAACTGTTTTTT.

The chain links TRBV15 to TRBJ1-5, with D perhaps matching TRBD1 (5 bases). The germline CDR1 and CDR2 sequences are LNHNV and YYDKDF (reference sequence). This CDR3 spans 14 amino acids. V lost 3 bases, J lost 7 bases, and 13 bases lay in between. CDR3 sequence reads: CATSSDPTAQPQHF. In nucleotides, the CDR3 is TGTGCCACCAGCAGCGACCCGACAGCGCAGCCCCAGCATTTT.

The chain employs TRBV19 and TRBJ1-1; D is unclear. The V and J ends lost 2 bases and 4 bases respectively, with 11 bases between them. The germline CDR1 and CDR2 sequences are LNHDA and SQIVND (reference sequence). The CDR3 extends over 14 amino acids. The CDR3 sequence is CASSIWGSGTEAFF. The CDR3 DNA sequence: TGTGCCAGTAGTATATGGGGTTCGGGCACTGAAGCTTTCTTT.